These 3 T cell receptor beta chains came from one sample sequenced in a study of CD8 T cells in ankylosing spondylitis. TCRdb redid the calling of the 5' RACE reads with MiXCR, one entry per CDR3 protein. Here the sample spans roughly 170,000 distinct CDR3 sequences, 9.8% being singletons. Sequencing was carried out using blood, either unsorted or a sorted T cell fraction (not recorded which). These receptors were collected from a female donor with ankylosing spondylitis or in good health (not recorded which).

This clonotype has more than one count but fewer than ten. The chain couples TRBV4-2 to TRBJ2-1; D uncertain. Germline CDR1 reads LGHNA; CDR2 reads YNFKEQ. The CDR3 covers 15 residues. V lost 0 bases and J lost 4, with 10 bases in between. The CDR3 DNA reads as TGTGCCAGCAGCCAAGATGTCCGCCAGTACAATGAGCAGTTCTTC. Translation: CASSQDVRQYNEQFF.

This clonotype was recorded many times. The V and J genes are TRBV2 and TRBJ1-5; the D is unclear. The germline V gene has CDR1 SNHLY and CDR2 FYNNEI. The length of the CDR3 is 14 residues. The V and J ends lost 1 base and 8 bases respectively, with 12 bases between them. CDR3 DNA sequence: TGTGCCAGCAGTGAAGTTGGGCTGACCAAGCCCCAGCATTTT. Translating gives CASSEVGLTKPQHF.

This clonotype was recorded once. V and J are TRBV6-2 or TRBV6-3 and TRBJ2-1; 10 bases are a match to TRBD2. This CDR3 contains 15 residues. Germline CDR1 and CDR2: MNHEY and SVGEGT. The V segment lost 2 bases and the J segment 3 bases; nucleotides outside the gene matches: 1. CDR3 residues: CASSYPSGGYNEQFF. In DNA, the CDR3 is TGTGCCAGCAGTTACCCTAGCGGGGGCTACAATGAGCAGTTCTTC.